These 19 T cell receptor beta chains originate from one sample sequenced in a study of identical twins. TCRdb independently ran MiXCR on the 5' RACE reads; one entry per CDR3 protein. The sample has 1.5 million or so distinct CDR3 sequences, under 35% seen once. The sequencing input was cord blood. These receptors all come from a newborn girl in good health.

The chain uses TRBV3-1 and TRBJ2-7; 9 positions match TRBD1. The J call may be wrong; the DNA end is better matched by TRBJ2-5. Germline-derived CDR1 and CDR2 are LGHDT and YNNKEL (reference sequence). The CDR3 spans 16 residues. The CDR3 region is CASSQAGQGGSETQYF. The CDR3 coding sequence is TGTGCCAGCAGCCAAGCGGGACAGGGAGGGAGTGAGACCCAGTACTTC.

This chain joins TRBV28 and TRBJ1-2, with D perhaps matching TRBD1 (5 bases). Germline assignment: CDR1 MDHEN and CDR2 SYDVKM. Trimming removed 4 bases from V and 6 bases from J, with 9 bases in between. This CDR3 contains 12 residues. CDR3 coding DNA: TGTGCCAGCAGTTCCGTAGGGGATGGCTACACCTTC. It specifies CASSSVGDGYTF.

CDR3 in amino acids: CASSSGIGGYTF. CDR3 DNA: TGTGCCAGCAGTTCAGGAATCGGAGGCTACACCTTC. The chain uses TRBV28 and TRBJ1-2, with D unresolved. The germline V and J ends were trimmed by 4 bases and 8 bases, with 11 bases remaining between them. The V gene's germline CDR1 is MDHEN and CDR2 SYDVKM. There are 12 residues in the CDR3.

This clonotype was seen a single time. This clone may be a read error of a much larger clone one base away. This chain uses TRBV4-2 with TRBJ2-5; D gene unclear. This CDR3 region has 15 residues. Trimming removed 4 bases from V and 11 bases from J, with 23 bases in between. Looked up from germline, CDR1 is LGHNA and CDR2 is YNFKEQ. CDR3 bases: TGTGCCAGCAGCCGAGAACCGACCTCCTACAATGAGCAGTACTTC. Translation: CASSREPTSYNEQYF.

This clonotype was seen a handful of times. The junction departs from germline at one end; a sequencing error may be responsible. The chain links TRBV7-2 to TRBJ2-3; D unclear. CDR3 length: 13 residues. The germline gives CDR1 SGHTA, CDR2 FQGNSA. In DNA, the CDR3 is TGTGCCAGCAGCATAGCCATCACAGATACGCAGTATTTT. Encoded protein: CASSIAITDTQYF.

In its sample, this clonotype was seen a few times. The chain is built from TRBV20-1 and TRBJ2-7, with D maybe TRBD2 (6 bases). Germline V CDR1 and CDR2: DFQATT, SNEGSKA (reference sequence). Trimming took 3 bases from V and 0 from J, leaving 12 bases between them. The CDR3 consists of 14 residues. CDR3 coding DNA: TGCAGTGCTAGGAGTCTAGCGAGCTCCTACGAGCAGTACTTC. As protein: CSARSLASSYEQYF.

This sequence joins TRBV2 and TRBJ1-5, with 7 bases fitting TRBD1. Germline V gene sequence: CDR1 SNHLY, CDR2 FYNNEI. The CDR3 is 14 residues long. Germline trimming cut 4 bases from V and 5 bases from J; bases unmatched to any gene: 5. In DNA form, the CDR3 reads TGTGCCAGCAGTGTACAGGGGATGGATCAGCCCCAGCATTTT. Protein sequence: CASSVQGMDQPQHF.

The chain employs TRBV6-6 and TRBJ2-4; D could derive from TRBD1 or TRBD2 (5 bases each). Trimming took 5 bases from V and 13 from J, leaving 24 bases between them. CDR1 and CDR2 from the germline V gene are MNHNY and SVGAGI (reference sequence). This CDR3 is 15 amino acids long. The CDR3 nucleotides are TGTGCCAGCAGTGCATCCGGGACCCAAAGGTGGGAGCAGTACTTC. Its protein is CASSASGTQRWEQYF.

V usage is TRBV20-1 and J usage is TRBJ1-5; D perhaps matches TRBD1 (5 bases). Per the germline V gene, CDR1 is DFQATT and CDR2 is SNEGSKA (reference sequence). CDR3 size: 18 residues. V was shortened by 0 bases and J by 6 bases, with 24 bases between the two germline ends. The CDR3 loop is CSARDGTGGGKVTQPQHF. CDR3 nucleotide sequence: TGCAGTGCTAGAGACGGTACAGGTGGGGGAAAGGTAACTCAGCCCCAGCATTTT.

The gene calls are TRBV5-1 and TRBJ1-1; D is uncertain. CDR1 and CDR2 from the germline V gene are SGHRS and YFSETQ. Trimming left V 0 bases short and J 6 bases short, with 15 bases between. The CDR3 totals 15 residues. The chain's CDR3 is CASSLGWDPYAEAFF. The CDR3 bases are TGCGCCAGCAGCTTGGGTTGGGATCCCTACGCTGAAGCTTTCTTT. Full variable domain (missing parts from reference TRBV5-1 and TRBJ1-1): KAGVTQTPRYLIKTRGQQVTLSCSPISGHRSVSWYQQTPGQGLQFLFEYFSETQRNKGNFPGRFSGRQFSNSRSEMNVSTLELGDSALYLCASSLGWDPYAEAFFGQGTRLTVV.

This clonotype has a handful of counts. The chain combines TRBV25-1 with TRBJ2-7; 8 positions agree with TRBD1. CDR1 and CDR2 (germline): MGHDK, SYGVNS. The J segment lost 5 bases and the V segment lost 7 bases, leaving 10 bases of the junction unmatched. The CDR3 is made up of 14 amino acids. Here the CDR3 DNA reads TGTGCCAGCAAGGAGGGGGGACAGGCGAACGAGCAGTACTTC. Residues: CASKEGGQANEQYF.

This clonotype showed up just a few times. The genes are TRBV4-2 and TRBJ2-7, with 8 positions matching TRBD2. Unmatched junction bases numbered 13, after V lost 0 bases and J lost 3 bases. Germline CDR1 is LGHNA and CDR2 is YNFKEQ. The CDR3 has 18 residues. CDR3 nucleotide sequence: TGTGCCAGCAGCCAAGATAAGACGGGAGGGACCTATTTCTACGAGCAGTACTTC. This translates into CASSQDKTGGTYFYEQYF.

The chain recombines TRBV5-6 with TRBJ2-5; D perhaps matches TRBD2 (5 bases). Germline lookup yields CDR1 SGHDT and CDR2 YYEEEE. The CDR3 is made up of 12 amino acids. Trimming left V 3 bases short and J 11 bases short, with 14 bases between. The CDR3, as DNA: TGTGCCAGCAGCTCGACTGCCGGGGTGCAGTACTTC. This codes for CASSSTAGVQYF.

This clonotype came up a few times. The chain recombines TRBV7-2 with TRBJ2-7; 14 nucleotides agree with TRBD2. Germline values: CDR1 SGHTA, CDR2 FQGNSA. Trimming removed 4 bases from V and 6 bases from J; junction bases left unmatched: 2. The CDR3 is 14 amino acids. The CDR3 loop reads CASSWGTSGSEQYF. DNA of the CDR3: TGTGCCAGCAGCTGGGGGACTAGCGGGAGCGAGCAGTACTTC.

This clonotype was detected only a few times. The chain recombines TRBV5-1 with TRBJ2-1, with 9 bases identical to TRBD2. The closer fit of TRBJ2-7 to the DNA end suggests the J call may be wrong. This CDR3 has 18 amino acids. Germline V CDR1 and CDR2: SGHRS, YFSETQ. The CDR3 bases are TGCGCCAGCAGCGCCGGACTAGCGTCTGACCACTCCTACAATGAGCAGTACTTC. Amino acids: CASSAGLASDHSYNEQYF.

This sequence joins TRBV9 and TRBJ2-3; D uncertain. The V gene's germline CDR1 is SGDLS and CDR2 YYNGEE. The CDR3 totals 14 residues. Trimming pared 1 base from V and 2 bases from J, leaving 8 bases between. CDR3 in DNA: TGTGCCAGCAGCGTACAATGGGCCACAGATACGCAGTATTTT. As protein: CASSVQWATDTQYF.

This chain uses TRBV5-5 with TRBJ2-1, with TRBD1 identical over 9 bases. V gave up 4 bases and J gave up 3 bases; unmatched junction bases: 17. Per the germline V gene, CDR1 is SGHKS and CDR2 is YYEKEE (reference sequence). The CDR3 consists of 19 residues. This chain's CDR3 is CASSLRGTGILRSYNEQFF. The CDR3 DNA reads TGTGCCAGCAGCCTCCGAGGGACAGGGATTTTAAGGAGCTACAATGAGCAGTTCTTC.

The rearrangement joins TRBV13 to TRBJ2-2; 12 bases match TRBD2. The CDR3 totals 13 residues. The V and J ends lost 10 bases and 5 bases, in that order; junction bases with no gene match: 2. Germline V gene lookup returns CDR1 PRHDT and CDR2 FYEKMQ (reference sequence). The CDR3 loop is CATLAGGTGELFF. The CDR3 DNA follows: TGTGCCACCCTAGCGGGGGGGACCGGGGAGCTGTTTTTT.

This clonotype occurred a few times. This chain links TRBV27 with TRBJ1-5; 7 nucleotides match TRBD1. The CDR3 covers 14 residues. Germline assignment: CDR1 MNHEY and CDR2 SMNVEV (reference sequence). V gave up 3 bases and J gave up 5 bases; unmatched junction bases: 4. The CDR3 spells CASSFTRGDQPQHF. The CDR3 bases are TGTGCCAGCAGTTTTACCAGGGGGGATCAGCCCCAGCATTTT.